The source of this T cell receptor (beta chain) is a study of OX40 agonist ivuxolimab in advanced cancers. Regarding the research as a whole: Ivuxolimab, which targeted the costimulatory receptor OX40 (CD134), was an agonistic, fully human IgG2 monoclonal antibody. Intravenous ivuxolimab was administered to patients every 2 weeks at six dose levels: 0.01, 0.1, 0.3, 1.5, 3 and 10 mg/kg. Of the roughly 52 dose-escalation patients, hepatocellular carcinoma was present in approximately 20, melanoma in some 15, renal cell carcinoma in 9 and head and neck cancer in 9. A male proportion of nearly 85% and a mean age of 60 years, ranging from roughly 23 to 80, were recorded for the dose-escalation cohort. Patients were allowed to have had prior anti-PD-1, anti-PD-L1 or anti-CTLA-4 therapy, and 40% to 45% of the dose-escalation patients had been treated with checkpoint inhibitors. Partial responses occurred in three dose-escalation patients, of whom one had hepatocellular carcinoma and two had cutaneous melanoma. Peripheral TCRbeta sequencing was intended to test whether TCR sequence diversity was altered and clonal T-cell expansion was caused by ivuxolimab. The paper describes the monotherapy dose-escalation part (N ≈ 52 patients) of the phase I trial of ivuxolimab. Study-wide findings and limitations: Low levels of normalized T-cell clonal expansion were also seen in some patients who did not respond. Antigen specificity was not determined for the clonally expanded peripheral T cells. At doses of 0.1 to 3.0 mg/kg, clonal expansion of both CD4+ and CD8+ T cells in blood was seen between baseline and week 6. After ivuxolimab, CD8+ T cells had more expanded clones than CD4+ T cells on average. In the 0.1-3.0 mg/kg groups, partial responders were among the patients with the lowest normalized peripheral clonal expansion, particularly in CD8+ T cells.

A word on this clone: Its binding antigen is unknown. Per-base quality was not reported, and no clone a single base away is much larger than it.

To sequence the TCRbeta CDR3 region, genomic DNA was isolated from the sorted cells. The immunoSEQ Assay was used for sequencing of TCRbeta CDR3 regions. Here the immuneACCESS table is served through TCRdb, limited to in-frame sequences with V and J called. Missing clones are a known gap in these copies; in checked studies unresolved V genes cover under half, and the rest lacks a known reason. The sample contains tens of thousands of clones, about nine tenths of them found a single time. The ten most abundant clones make up approximately 1.2% of the sample. Patients with a history of autoimmune disease or receiving systemic immunosuppression were excluded from the trial. Peripheral blood for TCR sequencing was collected from all dose cohorts at baseline, on cycle 4 day 1, and on cycle 7 day 1. Samples came from an open-label, multicenter, first-in-human phase I dose-escalation trial of ivuxolimab. The trial enrolled adults with locally advanced or metastatic head and neck squamous cell, hepatocellular, melanoma or renal cell carcinoma. Before TCR sequencing, CD4+ T cells and CD8+ T cells were sorted from peripheral blood as separate populations.

The source is an adult with an advanced solid tumor such as melanoma, head and neck, liver or kidney cancer. Sequenced material: CD4+ or CD8+ T cells sorted from blood, taken in a trial of the OX40 agonist ivuxolimab.

The CDR3 region reads CASGGRGRGVEETQYF. The sequence in DNA is TGCGCCAGCGGGGGCAGGGGGCGCGGAGTGGAAGAGACCCAGTACTTC. Recombination joined TRBV5-1 with TRBJ2-5, and 8 junctional nucleotides match TRBD1. CDR1 and CDR2 (SGHRS, YFSETQ) derive from the germline V gene. The CDR3 contains 16 residues, cysteine and phenylalanine counted. The retained sequence is limited to the CDR3, 48 bases, with the frame set at the first base. V loses 7 bases at its end and J loses 3 bases; junction bases beyond the gene matches: 14.